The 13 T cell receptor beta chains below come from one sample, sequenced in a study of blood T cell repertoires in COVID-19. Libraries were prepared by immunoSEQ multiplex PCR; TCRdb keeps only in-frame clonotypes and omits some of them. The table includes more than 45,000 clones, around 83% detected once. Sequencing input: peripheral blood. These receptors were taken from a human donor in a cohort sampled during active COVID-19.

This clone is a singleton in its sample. Here the CDR3 DNA reads TGCAGCGTTTCGGGCGGGACAGGTTTCGGGGGAGAGACCCAGTACTTC. Protein: CSVSGGTGFGGETQYF. The V gene is TRBV29-1, the J gene TRBJ2-5; 8 bases match TRBD1. The CDR3 covers 16 residues. V gave up 5 bases and J gave up 4 bases; unmatched junction bases: 15. Germline V gene sequence: CDR1 SQVTM, CDR2 ANQGSEA.

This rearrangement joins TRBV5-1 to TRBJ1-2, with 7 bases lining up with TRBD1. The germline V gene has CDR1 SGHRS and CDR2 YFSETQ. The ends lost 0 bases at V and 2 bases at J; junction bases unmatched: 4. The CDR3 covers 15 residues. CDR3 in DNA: TGCGCCAGCAGCTTGGGGGACAGATTAAACTATGGCTACACCTTC. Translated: CASSLGDRLNYGYTF.

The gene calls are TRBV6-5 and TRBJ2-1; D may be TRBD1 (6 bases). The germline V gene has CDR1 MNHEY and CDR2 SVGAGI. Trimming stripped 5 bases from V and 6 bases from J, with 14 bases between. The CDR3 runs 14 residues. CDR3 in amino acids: CASSPAGTSNEQFF. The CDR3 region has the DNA TGTGCCAGCAGTCCCGCAGGGACATCCAATGAGCAGTTCTTC.

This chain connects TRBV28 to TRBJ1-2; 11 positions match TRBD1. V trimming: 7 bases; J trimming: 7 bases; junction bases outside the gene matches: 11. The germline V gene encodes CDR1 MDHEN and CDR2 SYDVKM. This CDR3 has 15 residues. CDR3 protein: CASKGQGVQYGGYTF. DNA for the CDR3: TGTGCCAGCAAGGGACAGGGGGTTCAATATGGTGGCTACACCTTC.

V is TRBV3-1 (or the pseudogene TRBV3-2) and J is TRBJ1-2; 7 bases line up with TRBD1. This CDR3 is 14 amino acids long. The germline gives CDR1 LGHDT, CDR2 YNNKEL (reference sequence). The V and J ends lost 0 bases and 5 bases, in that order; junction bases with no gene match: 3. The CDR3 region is CASSQDGTAYGYTF. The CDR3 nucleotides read TGTGCCAGCAGCCAAGATGGGACAGCTTATGGCTACACCTTC.

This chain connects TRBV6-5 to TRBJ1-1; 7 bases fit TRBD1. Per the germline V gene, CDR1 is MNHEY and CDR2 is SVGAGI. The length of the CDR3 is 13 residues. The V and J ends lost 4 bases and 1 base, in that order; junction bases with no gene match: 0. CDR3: CASSWTGNTEAFF. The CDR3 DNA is TGTGCCAGCAGTTGGACAGGGAACACTGAAGCTTTCTTT.

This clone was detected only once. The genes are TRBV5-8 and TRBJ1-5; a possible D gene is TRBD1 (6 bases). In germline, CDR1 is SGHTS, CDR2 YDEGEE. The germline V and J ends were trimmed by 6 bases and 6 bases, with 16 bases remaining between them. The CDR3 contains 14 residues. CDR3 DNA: TGTGCCAGCAACGACAGGTCGGTGCCTCAGCCCCAGCATTTT. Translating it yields CASNDRSVPQPQHF.

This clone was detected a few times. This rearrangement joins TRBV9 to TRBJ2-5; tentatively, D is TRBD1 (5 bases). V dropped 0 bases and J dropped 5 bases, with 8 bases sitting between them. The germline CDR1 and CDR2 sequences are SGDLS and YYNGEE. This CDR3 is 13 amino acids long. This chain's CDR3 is CASSVAGWETQYF. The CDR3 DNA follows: TGTGCCAGCAGCGTAGCAGGGTGGGAGACCCAGTACTTC.

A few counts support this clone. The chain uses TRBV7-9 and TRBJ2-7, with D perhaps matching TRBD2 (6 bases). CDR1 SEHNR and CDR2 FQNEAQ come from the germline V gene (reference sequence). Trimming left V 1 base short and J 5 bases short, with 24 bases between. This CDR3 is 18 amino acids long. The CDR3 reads CASSLGRGGGSPPNEQYF. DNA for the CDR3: TGTGCCAGCAGCTTAGGGAGGGGTGGGGGGAGCCCCCCTAACGAGCAGTACTTC.

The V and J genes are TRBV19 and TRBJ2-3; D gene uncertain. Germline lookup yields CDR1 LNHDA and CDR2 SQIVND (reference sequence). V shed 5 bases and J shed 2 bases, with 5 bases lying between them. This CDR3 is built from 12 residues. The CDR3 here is CASSAFTDTQYF. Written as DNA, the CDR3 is TGTGCCAGTAGTGCGTTCACAGATACGCAGTATTTT.

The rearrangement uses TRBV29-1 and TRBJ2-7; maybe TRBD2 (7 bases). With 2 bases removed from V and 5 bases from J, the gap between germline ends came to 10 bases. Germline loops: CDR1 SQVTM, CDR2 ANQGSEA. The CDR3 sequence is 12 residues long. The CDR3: CSVERGANEQYF. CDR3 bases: TGCAGCGTTGAACGGGGGGCGAACGAGCAGTACTTC.

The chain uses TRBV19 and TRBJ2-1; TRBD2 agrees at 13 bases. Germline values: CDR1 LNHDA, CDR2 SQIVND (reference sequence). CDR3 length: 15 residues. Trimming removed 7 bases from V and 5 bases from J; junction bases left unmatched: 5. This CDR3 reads CASNTLAGGNNEQFF. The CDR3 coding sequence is TGTGCCAGTAACACACTAGCGGGGGGGAACAATGAGCAGTTCTTC. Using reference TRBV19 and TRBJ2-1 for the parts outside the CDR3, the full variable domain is DGGITQSPKYLFRKEGQNVTLSCEQNLNHDAMYWYRQDPGQGLRLIYYSQIVNDFQKGDIAEGYSVSREKKESFPLTVTSAQKNPTAFYLCASNTLAGGNNEQFFGPGTRLTVL.

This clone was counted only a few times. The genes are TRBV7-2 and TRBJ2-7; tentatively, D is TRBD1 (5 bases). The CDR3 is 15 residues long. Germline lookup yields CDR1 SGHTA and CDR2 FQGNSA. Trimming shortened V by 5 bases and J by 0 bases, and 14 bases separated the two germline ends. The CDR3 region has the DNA TGTGCCAGCAGCGGGGCGAATGGTGGCTCCTACGAGCAGTACTTC. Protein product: CASSGANGGSYEQYF.